These 31 T cell receptor beta chains originate from one sample sequenced in a study of T cells in Graves' hyperthyroidism and ophthalmopathy. The TCR beta CDR3 regions underwent amplification using RNA transcripts as the source. Primed by the HTBI set, a first-round RT-PCR was run on the TCR CDR3. TCRdb itself ran the multiplex PCR reads through MiXCR, one entry per CDR3 protein. Here the sample spans about 840,000 distinct CDR3 sequences, about 38% being singletons. The specimen was blood. Receptors were obtained from a man in his late teens or twenties with Graves' hyperthyroidism.

This clonotype was found once. This chain joins TRBV15 and TRBJ2-5; 13 positions agree with TRBD2. From germline, CDR1 is LNHNV and CDR2 YYDKDF (reference sequence). This CDR3 is 18 amino acids long. Losses at the gene ends were 2 bases for V and 5 bases for J; bases not matched to a gene: 11. CDR3 residues: CATSRFSAGLAGLETQYF. The CDR3, as DNA: TGTGCCACCAGCAGATTTTCTGCGGGACTAGCGGGATTGGAGACCCAGTACTTC.

The chain is built from TRBV6-1 and TRBJ2-7; TRBD1 might be the D (5 bases). V lost 3 bases and J lost 0, with 9 bases in between. The CDR3 runs to 14 residues. Germline-derived CDR1 and CDR2 are MNHNS and SASEGT. The CDR3 DNA follows: TGTGCCAGCAGTGATTGGGGCAGCTCCTACGAGCAGTACTTC. It translates to CASSDWGSSYEQYF.

This clonotype occurred a few times. CDR3 DNA: TGTGCCAGCAGCGCCCCCAGGGAGCGATACGAGCAGTACTTC. Protein product: CASSAPRERYEQYF. This chain links TRBV2 with TRBJ2-7; TRBD1 or TRBD2 may be the D gene (5 bases each). Germline V gene sequence: CDR1 SNHLY, CDR2 FYNNEI. Trimming removed 6 bases from V and 4 bases from J, with 16 bases in between. The CDR3 consists of 14 residues.

There are many counts of this clonotype. V gene TRBV15 combines with J gene TRBJ2-5, with a weak D call TRBD2 (5 bases). Trimming took off 5 bases at V and 5 bases at J, with 18 bases between the two ends. Germline V gene sequence: CDR1 LNHNV, CDR2 YYDKDF (reference sequence). This CDR3 contains 15 residues. In DNA, the CDR3 is TGTGCCACCAGCTTCCGCAGGACTGGAGAGGAGACCCAGTACTTC. It is translated as CATSFRRTGEETQYF.

This clonotype was detected ten times or more. The J gene is TRBJ2-7, the V gene TRBV20-1; TRBD1 agrees at 7 bases. CDR1 and CDR2 from the germline V gene are DFQATT and SNEGSKA (reference sequence). CDR3 size: 14 residues. The V segment lost 0 bases and the J segment 4 bases; nucleotides outside the gene matches: 6. CDR3 sequence (DNA): TGCAGTGCTAGAGATCGACAGGGTGTGTACGAGCAGTACTTC. Translating gives CSARDRQGVYEQYF.

The chain is built from TRBV7-2 and TRBJ1-1; possibly TRBD1 for D (6 bases). Germline-derived CDR1 and CDR2 are SGHTA and FQGNSA. The CDR3 extends over 13 amino acids. Trimming pared 5 bases from V and 5 bases from J, leaving 12 bases between. The CDR3 region has the DNA TGTGCCAGCAGCCTTCACAGGGAGACTGAAGCTTTCTTT. Translation: CASSLHRETEAFF.

The chain employs TRBV25-1 and TRBJ1-5, with 10 bases fitting TRBD1. CDR3 length equals 15 residues. The ends lost 11 bases at V and 0 bases at J; junction bases unmatched: 7. Germline assignment: CDR1 MGHDK and CDR2 SYGVNS. CDR3 nucleotides: TGTGCCGGCTACGGGACAGGGGATAGCAATCAGCCCCAGCATTTT. This sequence encodes CAGYGTGDSNQPQHF.

This clonotype turned up a few times. The chain recombines TRBV19 with TRBJ1-1, with 8 bases lining up with TRBD1. The V and J ends lost 2 bases and 3 bases, in that order; junction bases with no gene match: 5. Germline V CDR1 and CDR2: LNHDA, SQIVND (reference sequence). CDR3 length equals 15 residues. The CDR3 bases are TGTGCCAGTAGTATAACGGACAGGGAAGACACTGAAGCTTTCTTT. This gives the protein CASSITDREDTEAFF.

As for this clonotype: A read error may be the cause here, since a much bigger clone is one base away. V and J are TRBV10-3 and TRBJ1-4; D is unresolved. The germline V and J ends were trimmed by 2 bases and 5 bases, with 12 bases remaining between them. The CDR3 sequence is 15 residues long. CDR1 and CDR2 (germline): ENHRY, SYGVKD. The CDR3, as DNA: TGTGCCATCAGTGAGGCGAGGGTGGGAAATGAAAAACTGTTTTTT. It encodes CAISEARVGNEKLFF.

The chain combines TRBV24-1 with TRBJ1-2; D ambiguous. The CDR3 is 15 residues long. The V end lost 6 bases, the J end lost 7 bases, and 20 bases lay between the germline ends. Germline V gives CDR1 KGHDR, CDR2 SFDVKD. Here the CDR3 reads CATSSQERNYCGYTF. The CDR3 DNA is TGTGCCACCAGTAGCCAAGAACGGAATTACTGTGGCTACACCTTC.

Written as DNA, the CDR3 is TGTGCCAGCAGTGAAGAGCGAGCGAGAGTAGGCGAGCAGTACTTC. Residues: CASSEERARVGEQYF. V usage is TRBV2 and J usage is TRBJ2-7, with D unclear. This CDR3 region has 15 residues. The germline V and J ends were trimmed by 1 base and 6 bases, with 16 bases remaining between them. CDR1 is SNHLY and CDR2 is FYNNEI in the germline V gene.

The chain carries TRBV12-3 or TRBV12-4 and TRBJ1-1; 8 bases match TRBD1. The CDR3 has 13 amino acids. Unmatched junction bases numbered 10, after V lost 5 bases and J lost 11 bases. The CDR3 region has the DNA TGTGCCAGCAGTATCCGACAGGGGTTGGCGGCTTTCTTT. Translated, it gives CASSIRQGLAAFF.

In this sample, this clonotype turned up a few times. The chain recombines TRBV5-1 with TRBJ2-7, with 7 bases fitting TRBD1. Germline values: CDR1 SGHRS, CDR2 YFSETQ. This CDR3 spans 13 amino acids. V trimming: 0 bases; J trimming: 7 bases; junction bases outside the gene matches: 4. CDR3 residues: CASSLETGEEQYF. The CDR3 region has the DNA TGCGCCAGCAGCTTGGAAACAGGGGAAGAGCAGTACTTC.

The chain employs TRBV19 and TRBJ2-7; 14 bases agree with TRBD2. This CDR3 spans 17 amino acids. V was pared by 5 bases and J by 0 bases, with 6 bases of the junction left unmatched. The germline gives CDR1 LNHDA, CDR2 SQIVND (reference sequence). The CDR3, as DNA: TGTGCCAGTAGTCGACTGGGACTAGCGGGAGCCTCCTACGAGCAGTACTTC. Protein: CASSRLGLAGASYEQYF.

For this clonotype: Just one base apart from a much larger clone, this may be a read error. The V and J genes are TRBV2 and TRBJ1-2; D is unresolved. Germline values: CDR1 SNHLY, CDR2 FYNNEI. V dropped 10 bases and J dropped 1 base, with 13 bases sitting between them. The CDR3 runs to 13 residues. The CDR3 DNA follows: TGTGCCAACCTACCTGGGGTTAACTATGGCTACACCTTC. Translation: CANLPGVNYGYTF.

This clonotype was picked up many times. The chain links TRBV19 to TRBJ1-1, with D uncertain. Looked up from germline, CDR1 is LNHDA and CDR2 is SQIVND (reference sequence). CDR3 length: 15 residues. The V and J ends lost 4 bases and 7 bases respectively, with 19 bases between them. The CDR3 region is CASSNPGQAEDEAFF. CDR3 nucleotide sequence: TGTGCCAGTAGTAACCCTGGCCAGGCGGAAGATGAAGCTTTCTTT.

Turning to this clonotype: This may be a read error, as it is one base from a much larger clone. Here the CDR3 DNA reads TGTGCCGGCAGCGGGTCAAAGGGGAACACTGAAGCTTTCTTT. This sequence encodes CAGSGSKGNTEAFF. The chain uses TRBV25-1 and TRBJ1-1, with unresolved D. The germline V gene encodes CDR1 MGHDK and CDR2 SYGVNS. This CDR3 region has 14 residues. Supplemented by reference TRBV25-1 and TRBJ1-1, the full variable domain reads EADIYQTPRYLVIGTGKKITLECSQTMGHDKMYWYQQDPGMELHLIHYSYGVNSTEKGDLSSESTVSRIRTEHFPLTLESARPSHTSQYLCAGSGSKGNTEAFFGQGTRLTVV.

The V call is TRBV2, the J call TRBJ2-2; 13 bases fit TRBD2. The CDR3 is made up of 15 amino acids. After removal of 8 bases from V and 3 bases from J, the junction contained 3 bases not matched to a gene. CDR1 SNHLY and CDR2 FYNNEI come from the germline V gene. The CDR3 region has the DNA TGTGCCAGCTCCACTAGCGGGAGGGACACCGGGGAGCTGTTTTTT. Protein sequence: CASSTSGRDTGELFF.

V usage is TRBV15 and J usage is TRBJ2-5; 8 nucleotides agree with TRBD2. The CDR3 spans 15 residues. Germline CDR1 reads LNHNV; CDR2 reads YYDKDF (reference sequence). CDR3 bases: TGTGCTATCCGGGGGGGCGGGGGGACTCAAGAGACCCAGTACTTC. Amino acids: CAIRGGGGTQETQYF.

This clonotype has only a few counts. The chain couples TRBV11-2 to TRBJ2-7, with 7 bases matching TRBD1. Germline V gene sequence: CDR1 SGHAT, CDR2 FQNNGV. V trimming: 5 bases; J trimming: 2 bases; junction bases outside the gene matches: 15. The CDR3 spans 17 residues. The CDR3: CASSPLSPPDRTYEQYF. The CDR3 DNA sequence: TGTGCCAGCAGCCCCCTGTCCCCACCGGACAGGACCTACGAGCAGTACTTC. The full variable domain, with the rest looked up from reference TRBV11-2 and TRBJ2-7, is EAGVAQSPRYKIIEKRQSVAFWCNPISGHATLYWYQQILGQGPKLLIQFQNNGVVDDSQLPKDRFSAERLKGVDSTLKIQPAKLEDSAVYLCASSPLSPPDRTYEQYFGPGTRLTVT.

Details on this clonotype: At one of its ends the junction is not consistent with the germline gene, which may arise from a read error. The chain employs TRBV7-9 and TRBJ2-5; 9 nucleotides match TRBD2. The germline CDR1 and CDR2 sequences are SEHNR and FQNEAQ (reference sequence). The CDR3 runs to 16 residues. CDR3 sequence reads: CASSQGPAGGLETQYF. CDR3 DNA sequence: TGCGCCAGCAGCCAAGGCCCAGCGGGAGGATTGGAGACCCAGTACTTC.

This clonotype has a single count. The CDR3 sequence: CSARTGQGTASYEQYF. The DNA of the CDR3 is TGCAGTGCCCGGACGGGACAGGGGACTGCCTCCTACGAGCAGTACTTC. The V and J genes are TRBV20-1 and TRBJ2-7; 10 nucleotides line up with TRBD1. Unmatched junction bases numbered 11, after V lost 6 bases and J lost 0 bases. CDR3 length equals 16 residues. The V gene's germline CDR1 is DFQATT and CDR2 SNEGSKA (reference sequence).

There are many counts of this clonotype. The rearrangement uses TRBV6-5 and TRBJ2-7, with D perhaps given as TRBD1 or TRBD2 (5 bases each). Trimming shortened V by 5 bases and J by 9 bases, and 20 bases separated the two germline ends. The CDR3 sequence is 14 residues long. Germline V CDR1 and CDR2: MNHEY, SVGAGI. CDR3 in DNA: TGTGCCAGCAGTCAGTTGACAGCGACTACGGTGCAGTACTTC. This codes for CASSQLTATTVQYF.

As regards this clonotype: One base away lies a much larger clone, so this may be a sequencing read error. V gene TRBV19 combines with J gene TRBJ2-7; possibly TRBD2 for D (6 bases). With 3 bases removed from V and 4 bases from J, the gap between germline ends came to 13 bases. The CDR3 has 14 residues. Germline V gene sequence: CDR1 LNHDA, CDR2 SQIVND (reference sequence). CDR3 nucleotide sequence: TGTGCCAGTAGTATGCTCGGAGGAGGGTACGAGCAGTACTTC. It is translated as CASSMLGGGYEQYF.

This clonotype showed up many times. CDR3 in DNA: TGTGCCAGCAGCGTAAGTCCCACGAACACCGGGGAGCTGTTTTTT. Residues: CASSVSPTNTGELFF. The chain recombines TRBV9 with TRBJ2-2; no clear D gene. The germline V and J ends were trimmed by 1 base and 0 bases, with 7 bases remaining between them. The CDR3 covers 15 residues. The V gene's germline CDR1 is SGDLS and CDR2 YYNGEE.

The chain has TRBV7-2 and TRBJ1-3; D gene uncertain. V lost 4 bases and J lost 3, with 10 bases in between. This CDR3 contains 14 residues. Germline CDR1 and CDR2: SGHTA and FQGNSA. CDR3 DNA sequence: TGTGCCAGCAGCTCCTACAAACTTGGAAACACCATATATTTT. Its protein is CASSSYKLGNTIYF.

This clonotype occurred many times. The chain employs TRBV12-3 or TRBV12-4 and TRBJ1-6; TRBD1 agrees at 8 bases. The CDR3 spans 14 residues. The J segment lost 7 bases and the V segment lost 4 bases, leaving 3 bases of the junction unmatched. The CDR3 DNA follows: TGTGCCAGCAGTTCGACAGGGGAGAATTCACCCCTCCACTTT. This encodes CASSSTGENSPLHF.

The chain recombines TRBV7-2 with TRBJ2-2, with 7 nucleotides matching TRBD2. There are 16 residues in the CDR3. The junction had 7 bases not matched to a gene; V was cut back by 5 bases and J by 1 base. CDR1 SGHTA and CDR2 FQGNSA come from the germline V gene. This CDR3 is CASSHSGRGNTGELFF. The DNA of the CDR3 is TGTGCCAGCAGCCACTCAGGGAGGGGGAACACCGGGGAGCTGTTTTTT. The variable domain in full, with the rest retrieved from reference TRBV7-2 and TRBJ2-2, is GAGVSQSPSNKVTEKGKDVELRCDPISGHTALYWYRQSLGQGLEFLIYFQGNSAPDKSGLPSDRFSAERTGGSVSTLTIQRTQQEDSAVYLCASSHSGRGNTGELFFGEGSRLTVL.

The table lists this clonotype with a few counts. The gene calls are TRBV2 and TRBJ2-6, with D perhaps matching TRBD1 or TRBD2 (6 bases each). V was trimmed by 11 bases and J by 2 bases, leaving 13 bases between them. Germline CDR1 reads SNHLY; CDR2 reads FYNNEI. The CDR3 extends over 14 amino acids. CDR3 nucleotides: TGTGCCTGGGACGGGGGCGCTGGGGCCAACGTCCTGACTTTC. Its translation: CAWDGGAGANVLTF.

The CDR3 coding sequence is TGTGCCAGCAGCCAAGCTTCACTGAACTCCTACGAGCAGTACTTC. Translated, it gives CASSQASLNSYEQYF. The rearrangement joins TRBV7-9 to TRBJ2-7; D is unclear. The CDR3 extends over 15 amino acids. V lost 5 bases to trimming and J lost 0 bases, with 14 bases between them. CDR1 is SEHNR and CDR2 is FQNEAQ in the germline V gene (reference sequence).

The chain joins TRBV6-2 or TRBV6-3 to TRBJ2-7; the D gene is possibly TRBD2 (5 bases). The CDR3 totals 15 residues. Looked up from germline, CDR1 is MNHEY and CDR2 is SVGEGT. V gave up 4 bases and J gave up 4 bases, with 17 bases separating them. This chain's CDR3 is CASSSPYPGGYEQYF. CDR3 nucleotides: TGTGCCAGCAGTTCGCCATACCCCGGAGGATACGAGCAGTACTTC.